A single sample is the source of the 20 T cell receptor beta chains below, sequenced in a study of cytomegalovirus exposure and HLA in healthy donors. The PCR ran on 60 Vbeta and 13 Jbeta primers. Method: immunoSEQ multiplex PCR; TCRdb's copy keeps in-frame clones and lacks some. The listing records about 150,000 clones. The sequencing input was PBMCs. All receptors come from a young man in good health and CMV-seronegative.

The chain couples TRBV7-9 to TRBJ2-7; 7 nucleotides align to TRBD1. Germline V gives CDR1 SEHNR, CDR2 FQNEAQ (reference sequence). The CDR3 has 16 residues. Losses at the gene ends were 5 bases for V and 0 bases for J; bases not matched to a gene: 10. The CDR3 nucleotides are TGTGCCAGCAGCCCCCTTGCACAGGGGATCTCCTACGAGCAGTACTTC. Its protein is CASSPLAQGISYEQYF.

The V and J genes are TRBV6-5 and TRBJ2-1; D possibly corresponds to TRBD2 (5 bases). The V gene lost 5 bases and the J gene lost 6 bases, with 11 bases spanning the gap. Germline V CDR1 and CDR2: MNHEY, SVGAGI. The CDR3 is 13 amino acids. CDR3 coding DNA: TGTGCCAGCAGTCACCCGGGGTCCAATGAGCAGTTCTTC. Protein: CASSHPGSNEQFF.

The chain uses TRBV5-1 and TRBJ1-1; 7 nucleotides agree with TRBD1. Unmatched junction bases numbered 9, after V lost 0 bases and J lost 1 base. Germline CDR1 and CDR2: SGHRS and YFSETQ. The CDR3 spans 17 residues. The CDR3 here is CASSLGPRQGGNTEAFF. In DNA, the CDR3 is TGCGCCAGCAGCTTGGGCCCCCGACAGGGTGGGAACACTGAAGCTTTCTTT. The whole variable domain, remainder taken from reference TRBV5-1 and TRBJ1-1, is KAGVTQTPRYLIKTRGQQVTLSCSPISGHRSVSWYQQTPGQGLQFLFEYFSETQRNKGNFPGRFSGRQFSNSRSEMNVSTLELGDSALYLCASSLGPRQGGNTEAFFGQGTRLTVV.

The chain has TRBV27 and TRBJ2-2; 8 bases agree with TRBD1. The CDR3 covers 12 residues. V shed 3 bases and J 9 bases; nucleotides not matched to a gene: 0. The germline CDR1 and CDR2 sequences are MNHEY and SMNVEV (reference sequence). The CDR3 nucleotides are TGTGCCAGCAGTTTCAGGGGGCGGGAGCTGTTTTTT. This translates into CASSFRGRELFF.

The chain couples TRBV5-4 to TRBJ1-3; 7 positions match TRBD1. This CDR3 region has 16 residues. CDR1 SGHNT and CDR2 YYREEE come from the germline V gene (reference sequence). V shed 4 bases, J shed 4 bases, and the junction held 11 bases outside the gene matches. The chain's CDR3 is CASSPYRGSGGNTIYF. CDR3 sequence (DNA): TGTGCCAGCAGCCCATACAGGGGATCAGGGGGAAACACCATATATTTT.

CDR3 in DNA: TGCGCCAGCATCGCAACCGGGACAGGGTTCGATGAGCAGTTCTTC. Protein product: CASIATGTGFDEQFF. The chain recombines TRBV5-1 with TRBJ2-1; 9 nucleotides match TRBD1. This CDR3 has 15 amino acids. Trimming at V came to 6 bases and at J to 8 bases, leaving 12 bases not matched to a gene. Germline V gene lookup returns CDR1 SGHRS and CDR2 YFSETQ.

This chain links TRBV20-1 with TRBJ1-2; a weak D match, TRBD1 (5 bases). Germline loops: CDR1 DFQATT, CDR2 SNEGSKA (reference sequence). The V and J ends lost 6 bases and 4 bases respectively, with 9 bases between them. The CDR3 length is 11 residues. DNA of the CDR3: TGCAGTGCCTCGGACACCTATGGCTACACCTTC. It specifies CSASDTYGYTF.

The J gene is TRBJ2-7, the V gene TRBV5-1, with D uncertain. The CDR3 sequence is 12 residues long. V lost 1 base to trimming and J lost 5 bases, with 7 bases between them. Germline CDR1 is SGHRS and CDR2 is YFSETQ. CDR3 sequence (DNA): TGCGCCAGCAGCTTGACGAGCGACGAGCAGTACTTC. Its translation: CASSLTSDEQYF.

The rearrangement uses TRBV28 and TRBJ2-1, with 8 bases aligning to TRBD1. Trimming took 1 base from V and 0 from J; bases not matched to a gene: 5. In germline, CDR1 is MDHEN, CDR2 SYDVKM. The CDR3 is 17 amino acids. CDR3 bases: TGTGCCAGCAGTTTATTCCGAACAGGGGGCTCCTACAATGAGCAGTTCTTC. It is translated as CASSLFRTGGSYNEQFF.

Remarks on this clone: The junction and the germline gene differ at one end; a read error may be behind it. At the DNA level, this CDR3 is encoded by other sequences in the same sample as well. The CDR3 DNA follows: TGCGCCACCAGCCGCGACAGGGGGATCACTGAAGCTTTCTTT. Translating gives CATSRDRGITEAFF. V usage is TRBV15 and J usage is TRBJ1-1; 9 bases align to TRBD1. Germline values: CDR1 LNHNV, CDR2 YYDKDF (reference sequence). The CDR3 contains 14 residues.

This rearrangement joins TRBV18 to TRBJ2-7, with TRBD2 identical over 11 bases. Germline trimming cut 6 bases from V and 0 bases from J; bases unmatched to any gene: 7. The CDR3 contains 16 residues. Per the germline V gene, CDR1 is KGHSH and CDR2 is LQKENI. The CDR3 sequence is CASSQSGTSGSYEQYF. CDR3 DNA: TGTGCCAGCTCTCAATCCGGGACTAGCGGCTCCTACGAGCAGTACTTC.

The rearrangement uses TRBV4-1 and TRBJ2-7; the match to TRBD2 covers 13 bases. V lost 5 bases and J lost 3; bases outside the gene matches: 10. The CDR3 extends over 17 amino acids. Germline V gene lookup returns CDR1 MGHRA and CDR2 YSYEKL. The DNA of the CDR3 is TGCGCCAGCAGCTTACGGACTAGCGGGAGTACATACTACGAGCAGTACTTC. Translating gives CASSLRTSGSTYYEQYF.

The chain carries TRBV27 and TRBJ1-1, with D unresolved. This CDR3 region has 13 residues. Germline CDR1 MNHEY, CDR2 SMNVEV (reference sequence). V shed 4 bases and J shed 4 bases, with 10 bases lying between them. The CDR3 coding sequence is TGTGCCAGCAGTTCATACGCTACCACTGAAGCTTTCTTT. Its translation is CASSSYATTEAFF.

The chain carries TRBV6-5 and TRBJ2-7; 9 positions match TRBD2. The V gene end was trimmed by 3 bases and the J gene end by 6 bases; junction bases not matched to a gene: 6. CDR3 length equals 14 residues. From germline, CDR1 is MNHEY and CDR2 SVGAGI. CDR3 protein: CASSYFLAGSEQYF. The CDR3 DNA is TGTGCCAGCAGTTATTTCCTAGCGGGAAGCGAGCAGTACTTC.

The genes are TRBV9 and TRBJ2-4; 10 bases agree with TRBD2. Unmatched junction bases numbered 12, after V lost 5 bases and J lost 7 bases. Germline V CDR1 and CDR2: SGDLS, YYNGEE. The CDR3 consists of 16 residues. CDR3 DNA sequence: TGTGCCAGCAGTGGTCACCAACTAGCGGGAATTAACATTCAGTACTTC. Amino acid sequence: CASSGHQLAGINIQYF.

CDR3 nucleotides: TGTGCCAGTAGTATAGATGGGAGGGATCAGCCCCAGCATTTT. Amino acids: CASSIDGRDQPQHF. The chain has TRBV19 and TRBJ1-5, with no clear D. Germline V gene data show CDR1 as LNHDA and CDR2 as SQIVND (reference sequence). The CDR3 contains 14 residues. Trimming took 0 bases from V and 5 from J, leaving 8 bases between them.

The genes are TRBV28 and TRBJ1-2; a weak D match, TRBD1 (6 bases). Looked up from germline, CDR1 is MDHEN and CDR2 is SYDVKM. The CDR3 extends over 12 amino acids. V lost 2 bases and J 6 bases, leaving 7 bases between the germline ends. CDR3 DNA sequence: TGTGCCAGCAGTTTAAAGGGGGATGGCTACACCTTC. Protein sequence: CASSLKGDGYTF.

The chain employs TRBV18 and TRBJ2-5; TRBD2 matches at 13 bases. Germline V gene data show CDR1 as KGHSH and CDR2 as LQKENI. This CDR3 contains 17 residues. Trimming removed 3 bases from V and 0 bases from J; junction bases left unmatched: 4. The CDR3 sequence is CASSPGTSGTYQETQYF. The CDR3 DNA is TGTGCCAGCTCACCGGGGACTAGCGGGACGTACCAAGAGACCCAGTACTTC.

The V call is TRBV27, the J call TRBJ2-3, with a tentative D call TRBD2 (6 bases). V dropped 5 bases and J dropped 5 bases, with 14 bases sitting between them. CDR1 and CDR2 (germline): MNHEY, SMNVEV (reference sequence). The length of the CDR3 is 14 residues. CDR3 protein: CASSRREWVDTQYF. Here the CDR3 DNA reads TGTGCCAGCAGTCGACGGGAGTGGGTAGATACGCAGTATTTT.

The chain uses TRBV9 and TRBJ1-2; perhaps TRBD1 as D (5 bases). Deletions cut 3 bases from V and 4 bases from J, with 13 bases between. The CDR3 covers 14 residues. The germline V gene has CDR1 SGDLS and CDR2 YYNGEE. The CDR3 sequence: CASSADRGFYGYTF. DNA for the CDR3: TGTGCCAGCAGCGCAGATAGGGGCTTCTATGGCTACACCTTC.